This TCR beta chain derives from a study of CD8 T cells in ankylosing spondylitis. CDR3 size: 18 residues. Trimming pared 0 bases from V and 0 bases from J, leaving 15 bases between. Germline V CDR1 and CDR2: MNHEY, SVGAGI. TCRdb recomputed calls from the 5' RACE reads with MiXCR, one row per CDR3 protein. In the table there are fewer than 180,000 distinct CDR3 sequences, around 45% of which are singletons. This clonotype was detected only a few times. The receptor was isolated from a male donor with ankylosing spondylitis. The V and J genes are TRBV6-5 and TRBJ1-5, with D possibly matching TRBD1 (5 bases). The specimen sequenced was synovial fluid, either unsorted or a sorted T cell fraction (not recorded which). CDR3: CASSYSMGLHYSNQPQHF. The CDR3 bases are TGTGCCAGCAGTTACTCGATGGGACTGCATTATAGCAATCAGCCCCAGCATTTT.